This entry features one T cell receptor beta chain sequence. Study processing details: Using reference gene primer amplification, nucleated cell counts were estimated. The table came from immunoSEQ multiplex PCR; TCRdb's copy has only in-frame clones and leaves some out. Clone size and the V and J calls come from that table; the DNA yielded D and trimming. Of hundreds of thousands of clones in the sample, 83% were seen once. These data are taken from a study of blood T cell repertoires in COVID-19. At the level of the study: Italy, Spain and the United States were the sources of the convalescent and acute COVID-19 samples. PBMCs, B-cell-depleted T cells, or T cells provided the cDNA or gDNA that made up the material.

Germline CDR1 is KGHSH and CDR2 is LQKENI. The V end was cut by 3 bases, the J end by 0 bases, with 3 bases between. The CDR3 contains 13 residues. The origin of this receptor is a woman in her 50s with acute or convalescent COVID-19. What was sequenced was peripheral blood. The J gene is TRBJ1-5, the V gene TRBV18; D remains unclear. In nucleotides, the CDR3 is TGTGCCAGCTCACCGTATAGCAATCAGCCCCAGCATTTT. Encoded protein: CASSPYSNQPQHF.